A selection of T cell receptor beta chains follows, all from one sample in a study of early T cells in non-severe SARS-CoV-2 infection. From the 5' RACE reads, TCRdb called clonotypes with MiXCR, one entry per CDR3 protein. The sample comprises tens of thousands of distinct CDR3 sequences, 11% of which are singletons, and roughly 10% rests with the top ten. Sequencing was performed on whole blood. Receptors were obtained from an adult who was a healthcare worker with PCR-confirmed SARS-CoV-2 infection or an uninfected control (not recorded which). CDR3s leave out the opening cysteine and the closing phenylalanine or tryptophan. The D gene is left open where the match is weak.

>TRBD2|TRBV28
ASGENGISGDSGANVLT
>NA|TRBV25-1
ASSVRNWQY
>TRBD2|TRBV10-3
AITSSGSPGTDTQY
>TRBD2|TRBV20-1
SARPPGLAYEQY
>NA|TRBV13
ASSLVGASGTEAF
>TRBD1|TRBV11-3
ASSPGGGLNTEAF
>NA|TRBV19
ASSMSGAAAYEQY
>TRBD2|TRBV3-1
ASGGSGGFANEQF
>NA|TRBV20-1
SARVRVREQF
>TRBD2|TRBV12-3/TRBV12-4
AIVRLAAYNEQF
>TRBD1|TRBV2
ASSTGGSYEQY
>TRBD2|TRBV19
ASSGAGGNTDTQY
>TRBD1|TRBV6-1
ASSESAPGQGGGYGYT
>NA|TRBV9
ASLPGGGFTDTQY
>TRBD1|TRBV6-4
ASSVQQGGRYEQY
>TRBD2|TRBV24-1
ATSDPSGAGDEQF
>NA|TRBV5-4
ASSLRGGPPLDTQY
>NA|TRBV9
ASSARDMNTEAF
>NA|TRBV18
ASSPTQGDSPLH
>NA|TRBV7-2
ASSLGAKNTEAF
>TRBD2|TRBV5-1
ASSPRLANYEQY
>NA|TRBV6-5
ASSGYMNTEAF
>NA|TRBV6-1
ASSEVEGLQY
>NA|TRBV5-4
ASSLTGNSYNEQF
>TRBD1|TRBV5-1
ASSFGQGLYEKLF
>NA|TRBV6-5
ASSPTVGKYEQY
>NA|TRBV6-6
ASSWGGNQPQH
>NA|TRBV12-5
ASGLVLLTGRSVYNEQF
>NA|TRBV6-1
ASSEASTNEKLF